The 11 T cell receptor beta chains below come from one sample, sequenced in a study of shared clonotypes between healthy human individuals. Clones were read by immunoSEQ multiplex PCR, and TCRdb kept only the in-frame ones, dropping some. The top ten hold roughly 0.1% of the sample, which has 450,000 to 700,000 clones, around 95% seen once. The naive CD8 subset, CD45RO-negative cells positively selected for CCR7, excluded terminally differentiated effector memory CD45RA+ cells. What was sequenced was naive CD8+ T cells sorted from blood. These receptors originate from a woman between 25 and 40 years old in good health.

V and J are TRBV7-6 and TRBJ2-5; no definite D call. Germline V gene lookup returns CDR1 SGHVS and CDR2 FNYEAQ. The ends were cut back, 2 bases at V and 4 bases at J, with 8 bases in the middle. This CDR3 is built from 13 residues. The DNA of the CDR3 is TGTGCCAGCAGCTTATATGGAAGAGAGACCCAGTACTTC. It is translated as CASSLYGRETQYF.

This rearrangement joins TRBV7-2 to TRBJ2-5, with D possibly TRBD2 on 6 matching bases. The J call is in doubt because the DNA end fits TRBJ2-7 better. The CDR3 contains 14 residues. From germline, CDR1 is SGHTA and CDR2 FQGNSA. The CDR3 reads CASSSSDRRDEQYF. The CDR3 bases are TGTGCCAGCAGCTCAAGTGACCGGAGGGACGAGCAGTACTTC.

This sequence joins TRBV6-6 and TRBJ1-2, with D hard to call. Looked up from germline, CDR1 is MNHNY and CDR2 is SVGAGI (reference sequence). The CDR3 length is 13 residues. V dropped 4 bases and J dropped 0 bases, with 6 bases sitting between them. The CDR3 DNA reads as TGTGCCAGCAGTTGGGAGGCTAACTATGGCTACACCTTC. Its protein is CASSWEANYGYTF.

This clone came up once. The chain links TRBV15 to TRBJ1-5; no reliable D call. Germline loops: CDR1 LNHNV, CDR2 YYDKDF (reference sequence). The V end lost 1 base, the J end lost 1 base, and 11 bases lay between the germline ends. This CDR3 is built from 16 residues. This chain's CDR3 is CATSRGAQLSNQPQHF. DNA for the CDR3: TGTGCCACCAGCAGAGGGGCGCAACTGAGCAATCAGCCCCAGCATTTT.

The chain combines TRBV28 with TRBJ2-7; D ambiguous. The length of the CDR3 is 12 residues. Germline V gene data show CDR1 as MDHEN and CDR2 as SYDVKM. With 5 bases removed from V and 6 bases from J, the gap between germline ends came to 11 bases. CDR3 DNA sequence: TGTGCCAGCAGTACCCCAGGCCCCGAGCAGTACTTC. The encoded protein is CASSTPGPEQYF.

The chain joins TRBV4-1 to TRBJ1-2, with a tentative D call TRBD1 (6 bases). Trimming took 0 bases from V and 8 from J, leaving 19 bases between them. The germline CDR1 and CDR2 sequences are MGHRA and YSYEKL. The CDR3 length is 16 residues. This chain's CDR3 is CASSQDRGTQGEGYTF. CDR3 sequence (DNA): TGCGCCAGCAGCCAAGATCGAGGGACACAGGGAGAGGGCTACACCTTC.

The CDR3 sequence: CASSFRLNTEAFF. DNA of the CDR3: TGTGCCAGCAGCTTCCGCCTCAACACTGAAGCTTTCTTT. V and J are TRBV7-3 and TRBJ1-1, with D hard to call. Germline V gene sequence: CDR1 SGHTA, CDR2 FQGTGA. The CDR3 extends over 13 amino acids. V lost 3 bases and J lost 2, with 7 bases in between.

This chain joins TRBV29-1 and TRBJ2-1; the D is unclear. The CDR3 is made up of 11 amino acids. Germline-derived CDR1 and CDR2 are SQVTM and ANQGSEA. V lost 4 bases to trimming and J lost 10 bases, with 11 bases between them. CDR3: CSVVASGEQFF. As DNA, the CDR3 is TGCAGCGTTGTGGCCAGTGGGGAGCAGTTCTTC.

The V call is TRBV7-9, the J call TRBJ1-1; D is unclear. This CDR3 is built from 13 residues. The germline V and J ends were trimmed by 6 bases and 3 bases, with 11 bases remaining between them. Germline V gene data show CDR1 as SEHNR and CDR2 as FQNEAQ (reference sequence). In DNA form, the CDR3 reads TGTGCCAGCAGTTCACCCTTCGACACTGAAGCTTTCTTT. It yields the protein CASSSPFDTEAFF.

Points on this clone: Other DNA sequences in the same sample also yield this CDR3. CDR3 protein: CSVAGTGSYNEQFF. CDR3 nucleotides: TGCAGCGTAGCCGGGACGGGATCCTACAATGAGCAGTTCTTC. The rearrangement links TRBV29-1 to TRBJ2-1; D may be TRBD1 or TRBD2 (5 bases each). Trimming cost V 6 bases and J 1 base, with 13 bases left between them. The CDR3 extends over 14 amino acids. CDR1 SQVTM and CDR2 ANQGSEA come from the germline V gene.

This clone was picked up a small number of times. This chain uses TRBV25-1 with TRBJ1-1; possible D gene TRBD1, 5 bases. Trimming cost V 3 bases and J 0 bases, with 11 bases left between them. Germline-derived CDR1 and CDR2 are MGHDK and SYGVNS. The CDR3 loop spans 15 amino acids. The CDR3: CASSDPGTMNTEAFF. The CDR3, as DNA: TGTGCCAGCAGTGATCCCGGGACCATGAACACTGAAGCTTTCTTT.